The clone carrying this T cell receptor beta chain was counted between two and nine times. Its specificity is unknown. Constant-segment-primed 5'RACE gave TCR alpha and TCR beta cDNA libraries with sample barcodes and UMIs. TCRdb reprocessed the 5' RACE reads with MiXCR, giving one entry per CDR3 protein. The sample has roughly 160,000 distinct CDR3 sequences, about an eighth seen once. This specimen comes from a study of T-cell memory formation after mild COVID-19. Study results and caveats: Clones from the second wave (peaking day 37) had unconfirmed SARS-CoV-2 specificity. A balance of CD4 and CD8 characterized clones contracting day 15 to 85, whereas later expanders leaned CD4+.

Per germline, CDR1 SGHVS and CDR2 FQNEAQ. The CDR3 is 14 residues long. V dropped 1 base and J dropped 4 bases, with 10 bases sitting between them. This TCR came from a man aged 18 to 29 who had mild COVID-19 (a few samples of this study predate the infection). Cell type and time point are not known. This chain links TRBV7-8 with TRBJ2-5; D possibly matches TRBD1 or TRBD2 (5 bases each). What was sequenced was PBMCs or a T cell subset sorted from them (not recorded which). The CDR3 DNA is TGTGCCAGCAGCTTAGGGACTCAGGGAGAGACCCAGTACTTC. Its translation is CASSLGTQGETQYF.